The T cell receptor beta chain described here comes from a study of technical replicates of blood from a handful of donors. The repertoire was sequenced with immunoSEQ multiplex PCR; TCRdb's copy has only in-frame clones and lacks some. The table lists tens of thousands of clones, more than 75% of them singletons. This receptor was taken from a human donor in good health. Some clones in this sample may be carry-over from other donors' samples. Sequenced: PBMCs.

In DNA form, the CDR3 reads TGTGCCAGCAGTTACCCTCATGTAGTCTATGAGCAGTTCTTC. Amino acid sequence: CASSYPHVVYEQFF. This chain joins TRBV6-5 and TRBJ2-1; no reliable D call. This CDR3 comprises 14 residues. Germline CDR1 reads MNHEY; CDR2 reads SVGAGI. Deletions cut 2 bases from V and 8 bases from J, with 13 bases between.